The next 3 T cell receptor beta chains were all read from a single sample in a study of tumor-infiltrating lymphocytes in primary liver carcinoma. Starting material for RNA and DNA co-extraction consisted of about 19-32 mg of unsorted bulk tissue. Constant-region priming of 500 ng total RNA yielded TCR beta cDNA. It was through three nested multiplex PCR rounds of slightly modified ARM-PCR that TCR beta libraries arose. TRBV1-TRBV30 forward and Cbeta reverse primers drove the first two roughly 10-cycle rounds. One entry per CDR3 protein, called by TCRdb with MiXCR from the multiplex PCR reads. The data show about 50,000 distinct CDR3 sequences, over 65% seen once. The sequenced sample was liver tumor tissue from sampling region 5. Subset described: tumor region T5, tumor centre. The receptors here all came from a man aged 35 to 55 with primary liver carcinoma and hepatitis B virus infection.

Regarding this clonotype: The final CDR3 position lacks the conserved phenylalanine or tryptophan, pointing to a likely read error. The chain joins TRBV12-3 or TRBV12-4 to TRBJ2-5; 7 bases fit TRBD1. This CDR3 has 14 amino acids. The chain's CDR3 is CASAQGQSQGTQYS. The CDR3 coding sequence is TGTGCCAGCGCTCAGGGACAGTCTCAAGGGACCCAGTACTCC.

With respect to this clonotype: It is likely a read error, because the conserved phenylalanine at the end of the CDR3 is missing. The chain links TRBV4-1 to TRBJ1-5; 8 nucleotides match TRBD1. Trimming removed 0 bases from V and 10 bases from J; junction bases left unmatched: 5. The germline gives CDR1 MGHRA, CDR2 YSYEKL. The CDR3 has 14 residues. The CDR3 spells CASSQDGQGHPQHL. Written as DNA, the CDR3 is TGCGCCAGCAGCCAAGATGGACAGGGTCATCCCCAGCATTTA.

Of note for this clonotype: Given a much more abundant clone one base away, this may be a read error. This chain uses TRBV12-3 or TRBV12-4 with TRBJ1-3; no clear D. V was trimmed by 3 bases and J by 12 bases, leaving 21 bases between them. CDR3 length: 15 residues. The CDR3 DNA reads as TGTGCCAGCAGTTTTGCTAGTCTCTCTGGAAGCATCATATATTTT. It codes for CASSFASLSGSIIYF.